The next 19 T cell receptor beta chains were all read from a single sample in a study of technical replicates of blood from several donors. Using immunoSEQ multiplex PCR, the repertoire was profiled, and TCRdb retains in-frame clones only, with some absent. The sample lists 70,000 to 75,000 clones, 85% to 95% seen once, with 0.2% to 0.3% in the top ten. Sequencing was carried out using T cells isolated from PBMCs. The receptors were gathered from a human donor in good health.

The chain is built from TRBV18 and TRBJ1-1; 9 nucleotides match TRBD1. With 3 bases clipped from V and 3 bases from J, the junction kept 5 bases outside the gene matches. Germline V gives CDR1 KGHSH, CDR2 LQKENI. The CDR3 totals 15 residues. CDR3 DNA: TGTGCCAGCTCACCGGACAGGGGTTTTTACACTGAAGCTTTCTTT. It yields the protein CASSPDRGFYTEAFF.

This rearrangement joins TRBV28 to TRBJ2-1; 11 bases are a match to TRBD1. Germline trimming cut 5 bases from V and 3 bases from J; bases unmatched to any gene: 6. The CDR3 loop spans 16 amino acids. The germline V gene encodes CDR1 MDHEN and CDR2 SYDVKM. DNA of the CDR3: TGTGCCAGCAGTCCCCGGGACAGGGGGTACTACAATGAGCAGTTCTTC. This translates into CASSPRDRGYYNEQFF.

The genes are TRBV2 and TRBJ2-7, with D unclear. Per germline, CDR1 SNHLY and CDR2 FYNNEI. The CDR3 covers 12 residues. With 5 bases removed from V and 0 bases from J, the gap between germline ends came to 5 bases. The CDR3 nucleotides are TGTGCCAGCAGTTTCAGCTCCTACGAGCAGTACTTC. Protein: CASSFSSYEQYF.

The CDR3 DNA reads as TGCGCCAGCAGCGAAGGAACAGGCTTGAACACTGAAGCTTTCTTT. This translates into CASSEGTGLNTEAFF. The rearrangement links TRBV10-2 to TRBJ1-1; D perhaps matches TRBD1 (5 bases). Per the germline V gene, CDR1 is WSHSY and CDR2 is SAAADI. V dropped 6 bases and J dropped 0 bases, with 14 bases sitting between them. CDR3 length: 15 amino acids.

V is TRBV19 and J is TRBJ1-2; D is unclear. CDR1 is LNHDA, CDR2 SQIVND, per germline (reference sequence). V was shortened by 4 bases and J by 0 bases, with 15 bases between the two germline ends. The CDR3 runs 16 residues. The CDR3 sequence: CASSTPSSKSNYGYTF. The CDR3 DNA sequence: TGTGCCAGTAGTACCCCATCGAGCAAGTCTAACTATGGCTACACCTTC.

The gene calls are TRBV18 and TRBJ2-3, with 11 bases lining up with TRBD2. The CDR3 covers 16 residues. V was clipped by 3 bases and J by 5 bases; unmatched bases: 7. The germline V gene encodes CDR1 KGHSH and CDR2 LQKENI. CDR3 residues: CASSPSGRAKIDTQYF. The DNA for the CDR3 is TGTGCCAGCTCACCTAGCGGGAGGGCGAAAATAGATACGCAGTATTTT.

This sequence joins TRBV2 and TRBJ1-1, with 7 bases that match TRBD1. Trimming cost V 7 bases and J 7 bases; bases outside gene matches: 9. This CDR3 has 13 amino acids. Germline V gives CDR1 SNHLY, CDR2 FYNNEI. CDR3 loop: CASTQRGQLEAFF. The CDR3 DNA reads as TGTGCCAGCACCCAAAGGGGACAGCTTGAAGCTTTCTTT.

V is TRBV9 and J is TRBJ2-3; 7 nucleotides align to TRBD2. The CDR3 loop spans 19 amino acids. Unmatched junction bases numbered 17, after V lost 2 bases and J lost 2 bases. Germline V gene lookup returns CDR1 SGDLS and CDR2 YYNGEE. This CDR3 reads CASSVGSGVIGGVTDTQYF. In DNA, the CDR3 is TGTGCCAGCAGCGTCGGGAGCGGGGTGATCGGTGGGGTCACAGATACGCAGTATTTT.

The CDR3 coding sequence is TGTGCCAGCAGTTTGTTCCTAGCGGGAGGCGAGCAGTACTTC. It specifies CASSLFLAGGEQYF. The chain employs TRBV28 and TRBJ2-7; TRBD2 aligns across 11 bases. This CDR3 region has 14 residues. Looked up from germline, CDR1 is MDHEN and CDR2 is SYDVKM. V was pared by 3 bases and J by 6 bases, with 4 bases of the junction left unmatched.

The V and J genes are TRBV6-5 and TRBJ1-1; TRBD1 might be the D (5 bases). V was trimmed by 3 bases and J by 1 base, leaving 12 bases between them. The CDR3 spans 15 residues. The germline gives CDR1 MNHEY, CDR2 SVGAGI. The DNA of the CDR3 is TGTGCCAGCAGTTATTGGGTAGGGGAGAACACTGAAGCTTTCTTT. Its translation is CASSYWVGENTEAFF.

The CDR3 sequence is CAISESLRQYNEQFF. The CDR3 bases are TGTGCCATCAGTGAGTCGCTAAGACAATACAATGAGCAGTTCTTC. The chain couples TRBV10-3 to TRBJ2-1; D is uncertain. This CDR3 comprises 15 residues. Trimming took 0 bases from V and 4 from J, leaving 10 bases between them. Per germline, CDR1 ENHRY and CDR2 SYGVKD.

The rearrangement uses TRBV9 and TRBJ2-5, with TRBD1 as a possible D gene (5 bases). V was clipped by 0 bases and J by 4 bases, with 16 bases between them. Germline V gene lookup returns CDR1 SGDLS and CDR2 YYNGEE. The length of the CDR3 is 16 residues. The DNA of the CDR3 is TGTGCCAGCAGCGTAGAGCCCCAGGGAAGAGGAGAGACCCAGTACTTC. This codes for CASSVEPQGRGETQYF.

This chain connects TRBV9 to TRBJ1-3, with TRBD1 as a possible D gene (5 bases). Germline CDR1 is SGDLS and CDR2 is YYNGEE. This CDR3 is built from 12 residues. V was clipped by 3 bases and J by 6 bases, with 7 bases between them. CDR3 amino acids: CASSGGENTIYF. CDR3 DNA sequence: TGTGCCAGCAGCGGGGGCGAAAACACCATATATTTT.

V and J are TRBV11-1 and TRBJ2-7; D may be TRBD1 (6 bases). CDR3 length: 15 residues. Germline-derived CDR1 and CDR2 are SGHAT and FQDESV (reference sequence). With 4 bases removed from V and 3 bases from J, the gap between germline ends came to 16 bases. The CDR3 bases are TGTGCCAGCAGCTACGACTTGGACAGATACTACGAGCAGTACTTC. It specifies CASSYDLDRYYEQYF.

This clone was recorded only once. The chain has TRBV27 and TRBJ2-3, with 12 positions matching TRBD2. The CDR3 covers 15 residues. The J segment lost 4 bases and the V segment lost 5 bases, leaving 4 bases of the junction unmatched. CDR1 and CDR2 (germline): MNHEY, SMNVEV (reference sequence). The CDR3 spells CASSRTSGAPDTQYF. In DNA form, the CDR3 reads TGTGCCAGCAGTAGGACTAGCGGGGCCCCAGATACGCAGTATTTT.

DNA of the CDR3: TGTGCCAGCAGCTTAGCTGGTGGGAGACCGAACTATGGCTACACCTTC. Translation gives CASSLAGGRPNYGYTF. The genes are TRBV7-9 and TRBJ1-2; D unclear. The CDR3 runs to 16 residues. Trimming pared 0 bases from V and 2 bases from J, leaving 13 bases between. In germline, CDR1 is SEHNR, CDR2 FQNEAQ (reference sequence).

The V gene is TRBV10-1, the J gene TRBJ2-7; the match to TRBD1 covers 10 bases. Trimming took 6 bases from V and 3 from J; bases not matched to a gene: 8. CDR3 length equals 15 residues. Germline CDR1 and CDR2: WNHNN and SYGVQD (reference sequence). CDR3 loop: CASSPGGQGGYEQYF. The CDR3 region has the DNA TGCGCCAGCAGCCCAGGAGGACAGGGGGGCTACGAGCAGTACTTC.

This chain joins TRBV11-3 and TRBJ2-2, with D perhaps TRBD1 (7 bases). Germline CDR1 SGHNT, CDR2 YENEEA. The CDR3 runs to 15 residues. The V gene lost 2 bases and the J gene lost 7 bases, with 14 bases spanning the gap. The CDR3 sequence is CASSLFGQGGGELFF. The CDR3 DNA reads TGTGCCAGCAGCTTATTTGGCCAGGGGGGCGGGGAGCTGTTTTTT.

The DNA of the CDR3 is TGTGCCAGCAGCACTGGACAGGGAGTCGAAAAACTGTTTTTT. This sequence encodes CASSTGQGVEKLFF. This chain connects TRBV6-5 to TRBJ1-4; 8 bases agree with TRBD1. The CDR3 totals 14 residues. V lost 6 bases to trimming and J lost 8 bases; unmatched junction nucleotides: 8. Germline values: CDR1 MNHEY, CDR2 SVGAGI.